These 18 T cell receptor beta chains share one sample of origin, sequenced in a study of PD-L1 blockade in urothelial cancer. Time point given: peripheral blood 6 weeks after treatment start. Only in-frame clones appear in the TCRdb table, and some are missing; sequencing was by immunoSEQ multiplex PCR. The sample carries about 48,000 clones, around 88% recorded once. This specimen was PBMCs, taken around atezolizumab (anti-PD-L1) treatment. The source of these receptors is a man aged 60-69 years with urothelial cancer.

CDR3 nucleotides: TGCGCCAGCAGCAGATCGGGCCTAGAAAAGATATCCCGCGGGGAAGATACGCAGTATTTT. Translated: CASSRSGLEKISRGEDTQYF. The genes are TRBV5-1 and TRBJ2-3; a weak D match, TRBD2 (6 bases). This CDR3 contains 20 residues. The V gene lost 4 bases and the J gene lost 5 bases, with 32 bases spanning the gap. CDR1 SGHRS and CDR2 YFSETQ come from the germline V gene. Full variable domain (missing parts from reference TRBV5-1 and TRBJ2-3): KAGVTQTPRYLIKTRGQQVTLSCSPISGHRSVSWYQQTPGQGLQFLFEYFSETQRNKGNFPGRFSGRQFSNSRSEMNVSTLELGDSALYLCASSRSGLEKISRGEDTQYFGPGTRLTVL.

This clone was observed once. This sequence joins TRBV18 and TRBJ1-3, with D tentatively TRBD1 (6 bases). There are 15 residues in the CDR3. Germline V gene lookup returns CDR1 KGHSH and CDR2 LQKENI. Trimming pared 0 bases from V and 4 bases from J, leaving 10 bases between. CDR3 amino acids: CASSPPDRLGNTIYF. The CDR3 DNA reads TGTGCCAGCTCACCACCAGACAGGCTCGGAAACACCATATATTTT.

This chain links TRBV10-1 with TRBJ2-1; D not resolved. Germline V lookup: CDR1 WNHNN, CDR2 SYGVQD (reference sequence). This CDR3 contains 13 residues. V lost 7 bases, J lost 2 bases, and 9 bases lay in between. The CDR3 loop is CASTDTTYNEQFF. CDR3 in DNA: TGCGCCAGCACAGATACCACCTACAATGAGCAGTTCTTC.

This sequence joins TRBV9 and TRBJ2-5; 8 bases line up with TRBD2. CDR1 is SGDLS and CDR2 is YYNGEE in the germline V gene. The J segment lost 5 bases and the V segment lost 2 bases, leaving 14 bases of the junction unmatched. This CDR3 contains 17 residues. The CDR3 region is CASSVGVRGEIWETQYF. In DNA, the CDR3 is TGTGCCAGCAGCGTTGGGGTGCGGGGGGAAATATGGGAGACCCAGTACTTC.

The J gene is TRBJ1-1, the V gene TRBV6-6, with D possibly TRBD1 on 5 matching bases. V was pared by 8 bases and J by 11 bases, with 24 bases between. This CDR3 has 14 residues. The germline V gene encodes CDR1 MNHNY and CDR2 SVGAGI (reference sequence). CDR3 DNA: TGTGCCAGCCAACCGGGGGAGGGTCGGTCGCTGGCTTTCTTT. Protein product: CASQPGEGRSLAFF.

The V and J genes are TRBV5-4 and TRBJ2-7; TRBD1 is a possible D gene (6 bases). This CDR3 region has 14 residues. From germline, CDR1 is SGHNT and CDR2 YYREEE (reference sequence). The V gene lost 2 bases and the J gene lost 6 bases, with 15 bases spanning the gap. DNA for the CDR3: TGTGCCAGCAGCTTAATTGGGGTAGGGGGCGAGCAGTACTTC. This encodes CASSLIGVGGEQYF.

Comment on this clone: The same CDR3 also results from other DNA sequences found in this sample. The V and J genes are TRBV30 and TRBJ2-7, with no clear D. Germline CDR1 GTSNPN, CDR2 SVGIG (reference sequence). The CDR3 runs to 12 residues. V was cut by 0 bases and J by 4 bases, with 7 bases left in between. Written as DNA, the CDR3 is TGTGCCTGGAGTGTCTCCAGATACGAGCAGTACTTC. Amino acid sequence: CAWSVSRYEQYF.

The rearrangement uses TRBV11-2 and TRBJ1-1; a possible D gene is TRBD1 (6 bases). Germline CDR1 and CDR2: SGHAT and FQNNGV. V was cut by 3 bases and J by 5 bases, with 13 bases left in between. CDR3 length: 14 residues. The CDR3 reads CASSLAGALTEAFF. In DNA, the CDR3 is TGTGCCAGCAGCTTGGCAGGGGCTCTTACTGAAGCTTTCTTT.

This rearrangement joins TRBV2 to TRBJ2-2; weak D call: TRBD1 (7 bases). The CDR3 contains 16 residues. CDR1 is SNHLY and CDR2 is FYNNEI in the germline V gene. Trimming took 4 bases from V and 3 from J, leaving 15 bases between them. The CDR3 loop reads CASSAARGAYTGELFF. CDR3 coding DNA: TGTGCCAGCAGTGCAGCCAGGGGGGCGTACACCGGGGAGCTGTTTTTT.

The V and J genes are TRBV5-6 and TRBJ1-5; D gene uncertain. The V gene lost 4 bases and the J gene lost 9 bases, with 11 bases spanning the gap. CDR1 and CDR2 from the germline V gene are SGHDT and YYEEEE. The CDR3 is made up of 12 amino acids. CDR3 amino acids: CASSHSFGPQHF. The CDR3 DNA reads TGTGCCAGCAGCCACAGCTTTGGGCCCCAGCATTTT.

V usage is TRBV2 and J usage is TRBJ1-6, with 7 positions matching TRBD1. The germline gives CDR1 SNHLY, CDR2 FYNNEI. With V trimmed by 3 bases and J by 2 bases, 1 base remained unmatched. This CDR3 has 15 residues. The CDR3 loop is CASSEGQPYNSPLHF. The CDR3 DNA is TGTGCCAGCAGTGAGGGACAGCCCTATAATTCACCCCTCCACTTT.

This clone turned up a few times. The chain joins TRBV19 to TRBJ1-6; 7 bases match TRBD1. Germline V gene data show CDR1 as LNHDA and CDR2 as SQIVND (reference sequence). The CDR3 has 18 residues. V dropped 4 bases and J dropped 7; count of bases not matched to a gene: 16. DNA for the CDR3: TGTGCCAGTAGTACACCGACAGGGTGGGGTGTGGCAAATTCACCCCTCCACTTT. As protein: CASSTPTGWGVANSPLHF.

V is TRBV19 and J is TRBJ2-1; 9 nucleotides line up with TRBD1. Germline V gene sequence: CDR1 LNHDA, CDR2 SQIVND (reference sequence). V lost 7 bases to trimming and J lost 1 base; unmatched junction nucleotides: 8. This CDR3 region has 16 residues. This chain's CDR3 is CASKTGGPYSYNEQFF. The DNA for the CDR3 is TGTGCCAGTAAGACAGGGGGACCCTATTCCTACAATGAGCAGTTCTTC.

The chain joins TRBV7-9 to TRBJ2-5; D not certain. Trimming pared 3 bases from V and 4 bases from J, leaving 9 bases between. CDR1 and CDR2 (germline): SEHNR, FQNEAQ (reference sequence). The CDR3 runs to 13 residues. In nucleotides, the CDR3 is TGTGCCAGCAGCTTTAACACCCGAGAGACCCAGTACTTC. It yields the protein CASSFNTRETQYF.

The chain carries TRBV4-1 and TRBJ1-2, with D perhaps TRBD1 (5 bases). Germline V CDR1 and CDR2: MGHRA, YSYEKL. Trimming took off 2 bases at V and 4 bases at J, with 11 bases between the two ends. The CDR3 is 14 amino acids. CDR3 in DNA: TGCGCCAGCAGCCAATCATCCAGGGTCTATGGCTACACCTTC. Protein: CASSQSSRVYGYTF.

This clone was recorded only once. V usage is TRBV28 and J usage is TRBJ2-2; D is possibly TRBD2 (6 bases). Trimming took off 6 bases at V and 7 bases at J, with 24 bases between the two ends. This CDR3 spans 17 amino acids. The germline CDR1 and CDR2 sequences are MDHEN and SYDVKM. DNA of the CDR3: TGTGCCAGCAGACCCCCGGGGGTGATGATCTTGAGCGGGGAGCTGTTTTTT. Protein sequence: CASRPPGVMILSGELFF.

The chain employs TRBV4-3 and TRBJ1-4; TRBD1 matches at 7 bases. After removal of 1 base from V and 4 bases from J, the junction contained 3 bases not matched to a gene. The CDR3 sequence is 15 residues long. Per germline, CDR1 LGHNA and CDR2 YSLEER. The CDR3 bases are TGCGCCAGCAGCCAAGGGGGACAGTATAATGAAAAACTGTTTTTT. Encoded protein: CASSQGGQYNEKLFF.

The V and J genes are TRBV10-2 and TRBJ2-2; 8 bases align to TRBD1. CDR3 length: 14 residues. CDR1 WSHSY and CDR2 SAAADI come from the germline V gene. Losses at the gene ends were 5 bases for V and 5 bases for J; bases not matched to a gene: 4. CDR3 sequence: CASSHTGGTGELFF. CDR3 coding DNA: TGCGCCAGCAGTCACACAGGGGGTACCGGGGAGCTGTTTTTT.